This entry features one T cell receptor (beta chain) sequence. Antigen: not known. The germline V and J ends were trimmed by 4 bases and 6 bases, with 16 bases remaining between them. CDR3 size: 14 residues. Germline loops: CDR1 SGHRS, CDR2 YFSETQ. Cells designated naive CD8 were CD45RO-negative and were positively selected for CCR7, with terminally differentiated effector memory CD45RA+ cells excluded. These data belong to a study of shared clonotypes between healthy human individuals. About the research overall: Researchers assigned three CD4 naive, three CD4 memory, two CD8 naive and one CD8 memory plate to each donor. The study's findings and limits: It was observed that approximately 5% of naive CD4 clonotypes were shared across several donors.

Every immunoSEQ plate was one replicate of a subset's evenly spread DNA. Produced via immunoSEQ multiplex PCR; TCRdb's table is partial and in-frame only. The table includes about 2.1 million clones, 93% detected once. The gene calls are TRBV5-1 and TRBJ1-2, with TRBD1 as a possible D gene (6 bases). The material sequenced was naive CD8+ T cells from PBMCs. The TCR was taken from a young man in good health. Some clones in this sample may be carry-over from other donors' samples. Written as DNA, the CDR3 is TGCGCCAGCAGCCCGGAGCGGGGGGCAGATGGCTACACCTTC. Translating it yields CASSPERGADGYTF.